The rows below give T cell receptor beta chains drawn from one sample of a study of long-term antiretroviral therapy in people with HIV. Generated by immunoSEQ multiplex PCR, the TCRdb table keeps only in-frame clones and is missing some. The profile covers tens of thousands of clones, with about 85% appearing a single time and roughly 9% taken by the ten largest. The sample consisted of unsorted PBMCs, taken 4.7 to 5 years after starting antiretroviral therapy. The source of these receptors is a man between 35 and 55 years old with HIV. Both conserved end residues are part of each CDR3. Fields, in order: J gene, D gene, clone size, V gene, CDR3 protein, CDR3 DNA. A D gene is named only where the DNA matches it firmly. Not every row has a clone size; where given, it reads once, few, many or a size class.

j_gene: TRBJ2-1; d_gene: -; abundance: once; v_gene: TRBV5-1; CDR3aa: CASSLDGSSYNEQFF; CDR3nt: TGCGCCAGCAGCTTGGACGGAAGCTCCTACAATGAGCAGTTCTTC
j_gene: TRBJ2-2; d_gene: -; abundance: -; v_gene: TRBV9; CDR3aa: CASSVGPGLNTGELFF; CDR3nt: TGTGCCAGCAGCGTAGGCCCGGGCCTGAACACCGGGGAGCTGTTTTTT
j_gene: TRBJ2-7; d_gene: -; abundance: -; v_gene: TRBV6-6; CDR3aa: CASSYSNSGGEQYF; CDR3nt: TGTGCCAGCAGTTACTCTAATTCCGGTGGTGAGCAGTACTTC
j_gene: TRBJ2-1; d_gene: -; abundance: -; v_gene: TRBV29-1; CDR3aa: CSVVAVINNEQFF; CDR3nt: TGCAGCGTTGTGGCAGTTATTAACAATGAGCAGTTCTTC
j_gene: TRBJ1-1; d_gene: TRBD1; abundance: -; v_gene: TRBV19; CDR3aa: CASRDRQGAAEAFF; CDR3nt: TGTGCCAGTAGGGACCGACAGGGGGCCGCTGAAGCTTTCTTT
j_gene: TRBJ1-2; d_gene: -; abundance: -; v_gene: TRBV2; CDR3aa: CASSESSGFYGYTF; CDR3nt: TGTGCCAGCAGTGAAAGCAGCGGCTTCTATGGCTACACCTTC
j_gene: TRBJ2-6; d_gene: -; abundance: -; v_gene: TRBV29-1; CDR3aa: CSVERGAGANVLTF; CDR3nt: TGCAGCGTTGAAAGAGGGGCTGGGGCCAACGTCCTGACTTTC
j_gene: TRBJ1-2; d_gene: -; abundance: -; v_gene: TRBV6-4; CDR3aa: CASSPTDGGKVPYTF; CDR3nt: TGTGCCAGCAGCCCCACTGATGGGGGTAAAGTCCCCTACACCTTC
j_gene: TRBJ1-6; d_gene: -; abundance: -; v_gene: TRBV5-4; CDR3aa: CASSDRQLYNSPLHF; CDR3nt: TGTGCCAGCAGCGACCGACAACTTTATAATTCACCCCTCCACTTT
j_gene: TRBJ1-5; d_gene: -; abundance: -; v_gene: TRBV27; CDR3aa: CASSLGPGMENQPQHF; CDR3nt: TGTGCCAGCAGTCTAGGACCGGGCATGGAAAATCAGCCCCAGCATTTT
j_gene: TRBJ2-7; d_gene: TRBD2; abundance: -; v_gene: TRBV2; CDR3aa: CASSAQTSSLREQYF; CDR3nt: TGTGCCAGCAGTGCGCAGACTAGCTCCCTACGGGAGCAGTACTTC
j_gene: TRBJ2-7; d_gene: -; abundance: -; v_gene: TRBV18; CDR3aa: CASSPARYYEQYF; CDR3nt: TGTGCCAGCTCCCCCGCACGGTACTACGAGCAGTACTTC
j_gene: TRBJ2-2; d_gene: -; abundance: -; v_gene: TRBV5-6; CDR3aa: CASSFEGGELFF; CDR3nt: TGTGCCAGCAGCTTCGAAGGCGGGGAGCTGTTTTTT
j_gene: TRBJ2-5; d_gene: -; abundance: -; v_gene: TRBV2; CDR3aa: CASSEPALWETQYF; CDR3nt: TGTGCCAGCAGTGAACCCGCCCTGTGGGAGACCCAGTACTTC
j_gene: TRBJ2-5; d_gene: -; abundance: -; v_gene: TRBV30; CDR3aa: CAWSVGATARTQYF; CDR3nt: TGTGCCTGGAGTGTAGGGGCCACGGCCAGGACCCAGTACTTC
j_gene: TRBJ2-7; d_gene: -; abundance: -; v_gene: TRBV4-3; CDR3aa: CASSQGTGLSYEQYF; CDR3nt: TGCGCCAGCAGCCAAGGTACGGGCCTCTCCTACGAGCAGTACTTC
j_gene: TRBJ2-3; d_gene: -; abundance: -; v_gene: TRBV5-8; CDR3aa: CASRLSTDTQYF; CDR3nt: TGTGCCAGCAGATTAAGCACAGATACGCAGTATTTT
j_gene: TRBJ2-5; d_gene: -; abundance: -; v_gene: TRBV5-1; CDR3aa: CASSLDLETQYF; CDR3nt: TGCGCCAGCAGCTTGGATTTGGAGACCCAGTACTTC
j_gene: TRBJ1-1; d_gene: -; abundance: -; v_gene: TRBV5-6; CDR3aa: CASSLFYVLRNTEAFF; CDR3nt: TGTGCCAGCAGCTTGTTTTATGTGCTGAGGAACACTGAAGCTTTCTTT
j_gene: TRBJ1-5; d_gene: -; abundance: few; v_gene: TRBV11-2; CDR3aa: CASSLVGGNQPQHF; CDR3nt: TGTGCCAGCAGCTTAGTTGGGGGTAATCAGCCCCAGCATTTT
j_gene: TRBJ1-5; d_gene: -; abundance: -; v_gene: TRBV6-1; CDR3aa: CASSRVVGSNQPQHF; CDR3nt: TGTGCCAGCAGTCGAGTCGTGGGTAGCAATCAGCCCCAGCATTTT
j_gene: TRBJ1-1; d_gene: -; abundance: -; v_gene: TRBV29-1; CDR3aa: CSVVAGLGTEAFF; CDR3nt: TGCAGCGTTGTTGCAGGGTTGGGCACTGAAGCTTTCTTT
j_gene: TRBJ2-7; d_gene: -; abundance: -; v_gene: TRBV6-6; CDR3aa: CASIPSRQGLSYEQYF; CDR3nt: TGTGCCAGCATTCCCTCCCGGCAGGGTCTCTCCTACGAGCAGTACTTC
j_gene: TRBJ1-1; d_gene: TRBD1; abundance: -; v_gene: TRBV11-3; CDR3aa: CASSPGDRPNTEAFF; CDR3nt: TGTGCCAGCAGCCCAGGGGACAGACCGAACACTGAAGCTTTCTTT
j_gene: TRBJ2-5; d_gene: -; abundance: -; v_gene: TRBV5-1; CDR3aa: CASSLEQPLQETQYF; CDR3nt: TGCGCCAGCAGCTTGGAACAGCCTTTACAAGAGACCCAGTACTTC
j_gene: TRBJ1-4; d_gene: -; abundance: -; v_gene: TRBV18; CDR3aa: CASSPYSEKLFF; CDR3nt: TGTGCCAGCTCACCATACAGTGAAAAACTGTTTTTT
j_gene: TRBJ2-7; d_gene: TRBD2; abundance: large; v_gene: TRBV7-9; CDR3aa: CASSFSGGPSYEQYF; CDR3nt: TGTGCCAGCAGCTTTAGCGGGGGCCCATCCTACGAGCAGTACTTC
j_gene: TRBJ2-3; d_gene: -; abundance: -; v_gene: TRBV5-1; CDR3aa: CASSLEVTGTDTQYF; CDR3nt: TGCGCCAGCAGCTTGGAGGTTACAGGCACAGATACGCAGTATTTT
j_gene: TRBJ2-1; d_gene: -; abundance: -; v_gene: TRBV9; CDR3aa: CASTPDTGFFNNEQFF; CDR3nt: TGTGCCAGCACCCCTGATACAGGGTTTTTCAACAATGAGCAGTTCTTC
j_gene: TRBJ2-1; d_gene: -; abundance: -; v_gene: TRBV7-3; CDR3aa: CASSASEGGEQFF; CDR3nt: TGTGCCAGCAGCGCCTCCGAGGGGGGTGAGCAGTTCTTC
j_gene: TRBJ1-4; d_gene: -; abundance: -; v_gene: TRBV18; CDR3aa: CASSPPGQVNEKLFF; CDR3nt: TGTGCCAGCTCACCACCGGGACAAGTTAATGAAAAACTGTTTTTT
j_gene: TRBJ2-1; d_gene: -; abundance: few; v_gene: TRBV11-2; CDR3aa: CASSLGHNEQFF; CDR3nt: TGTGCCAGCAGCTTAGGTCACAATGAGCAGTTCTTC
j_gene: TRBJ2-3; d_gene: TRBD2; abundance: -; v_gene: TRBV5-8; CDR3aa: CASSLLAGTDTQYF; CDR3nt: TGTGCCAGCAGCTTACTAGCGGGCACAGATACGCAGTATTTT
j_gene: TRBJ1-2; d_gene: TRBD1; abundance: -; v_gene: TRBV5-4; CDR3aa: CASSHTNDREDGYTF; CDR3nt: TGTGCCAGCAGCCATACAAACGACAGGGAAGATGGCTACACCTTC